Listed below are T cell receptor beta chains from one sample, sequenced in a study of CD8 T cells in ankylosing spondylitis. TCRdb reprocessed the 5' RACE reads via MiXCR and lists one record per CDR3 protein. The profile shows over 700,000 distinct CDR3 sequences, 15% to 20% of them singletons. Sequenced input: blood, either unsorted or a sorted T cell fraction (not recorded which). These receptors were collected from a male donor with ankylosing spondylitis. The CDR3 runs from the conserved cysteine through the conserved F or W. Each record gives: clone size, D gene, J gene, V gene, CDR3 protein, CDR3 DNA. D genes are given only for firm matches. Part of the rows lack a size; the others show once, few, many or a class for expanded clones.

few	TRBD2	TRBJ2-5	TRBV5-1	CASSLEAGAQETQYF	TGCGCCAGCAGCTTGGAAGCGGGGGCGCAAGAGACCCAGTACTTC
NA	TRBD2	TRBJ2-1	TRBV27	CASSSLAGGPNEQFF	TGTGCCAGCAGTTCACTAGCGGGGGGGCCAAATGAGCAGTTCTTC
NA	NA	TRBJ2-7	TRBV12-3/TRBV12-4	CASSPGDASYEQYF	TGTGCCAGCAGCCCTGGCGACGCCTCCTACGAGCAGTACTTC
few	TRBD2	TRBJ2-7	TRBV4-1	CASSQGLAGGAYEQYF	TGCGCCAGCAGCCAAGGACTAGCGGGGGGTGCCTACGAGCAGTACTTC
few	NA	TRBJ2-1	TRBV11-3	CASSPNKALKSVEQFF	TGTGCCAGCAGCCCCAACAAGGCCTTAAAGAGCGTTGAGCAGTTCTTC
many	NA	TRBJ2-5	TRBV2	CASSWDIQETQYF	TGTGCCAGCAGTTGGGACATCCAAGAGACCCAGTACTTC
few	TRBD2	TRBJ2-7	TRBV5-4	CASSFGLAGSAYEQYF	TGTGCCAGCAGCTTCGGCCTAGCGGGGAGTGCCTACGAGCAGTACTTC
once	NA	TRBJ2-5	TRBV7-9	CASSLVLNQETQYF	TGTGCCAGCAGCTTAGTTCTCAACCAAGAGACCCAGTACTTC
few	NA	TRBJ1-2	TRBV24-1	CATSDLEGRGYTF	TGTGCCACCAGTGATTTAGAGGGGCGCGGCTACACCTTC
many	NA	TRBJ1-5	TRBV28	CASSLGQQRQPQHF	TGTGCCAGCAGCTTAGGACAGCAACGGCAGCCCCAGCATTTT
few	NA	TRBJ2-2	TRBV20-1	CSARADPGSRTGELFF	TGCAGTGCTAGGGCGGACCCCGGCTCCCGCACCGGGGAGCTGTTTTTT
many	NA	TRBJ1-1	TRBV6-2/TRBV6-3	CASRQTGSGGVRTEAFF	TGTGCCAGCAGACAGACTGGGTCGGGGGGCGTGAGGACTGAAGCTTTCTTT
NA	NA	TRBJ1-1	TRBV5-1	CASSREFNTEAFF	TGCGCCAGCAGCAGGGAATTTAACACTGAAGCTTTCTTT
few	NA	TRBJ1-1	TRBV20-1	CSARDGRLNTEAFF	TGCAGTGCTAGAGACGGCCGTCTGAACACTGAAGCTTTCTTT
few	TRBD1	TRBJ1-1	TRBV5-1	CASSSGDRGLGTEAFF	TGCGCCAGCAGCTCGGGGGACAGGGGGCTGGGCACTGAAGCTTTCTTT
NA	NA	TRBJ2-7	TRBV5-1	CASSLTGRGLGEQYF	TGCGCCAGCAGCTTGACAGGGCGAGGTCTCGGCGAGCAGTACTTC
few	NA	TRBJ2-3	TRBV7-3	CASTAEGPDTQYF	TGTGCCAGCACCGCGGAGGGGCCAGATACGCAGTATTTT
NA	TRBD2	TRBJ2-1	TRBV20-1	CSASFQRGPLDEQFF	TGCAGTGCTAGTTTCCAGCGGGGGCCGCTGGATGAGCAGTTCTTC
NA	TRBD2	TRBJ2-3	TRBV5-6	CASSLDLAGGVADTQYF	TGTGCCAGCAGCTTGGATCTAGCGGGAGGCGTAGCAGATACGCAGTATTTT
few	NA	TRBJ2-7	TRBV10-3	CAISASSGVYEQYF	TGTGCCATCAGTGCATCCTCAGGGGTGTACGAGCAGTACTTC
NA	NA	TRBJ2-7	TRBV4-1	CASSQGVSGRGYEQYF	TGCGCCAGCAGCCAAGGGGTTAGCGGCCGGGGGTACGAGCAGTACTTC
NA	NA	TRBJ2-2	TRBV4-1	CASSHGLGETGELFF	TGCGCCAGCAGCCATGGGCTGGGGGAAACCGGGGAGCTGTTTTTT
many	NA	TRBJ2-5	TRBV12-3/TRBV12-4	CASRTGETQYF	TGTGCCAGTCGGACCGGAGAGACCCAGTACTTC
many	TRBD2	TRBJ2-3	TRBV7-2	CASSLASASGRDTQYF	TGTGCCAGCAGCTTAGCGTCCGCTAGCGGGAGAGATACGCAGTATTTT
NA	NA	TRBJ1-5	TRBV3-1	CASSQALGDGDRPQHF	TGTGCCAGCAGCCAAGCTCTGGGGGACGGTGATCGGCCCCAGCATTTT
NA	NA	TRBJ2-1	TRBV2	CASSEGYSAGRGNEQFF	TGTGCCAGCAGTGAAGGGTACAGTGCGGGACGGGGCAATGAGCAGTTCTTC
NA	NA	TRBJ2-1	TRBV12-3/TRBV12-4	CASRLTGGSYNEQFF	TGTGCCAGCAGACTAACAGGAGGCTCCTACAATGAGCAGTTCTTC
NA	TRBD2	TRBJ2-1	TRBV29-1	CSVEGTSGATEQFF	TGCAGCGTTGAAGGGACTAGCGGGGCCACTGAGCAGTTCTTC
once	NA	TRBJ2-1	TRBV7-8	CASSRTGNNFNEQFF	TGTGCCAGCAGCCGCACGGGGAACAATTTCAATGAGCAGTTCTTC
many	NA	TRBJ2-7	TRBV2	CASSEGRGAYEQYF	TGTGCCAGCAGTGAAGGCAGGGGGGCCTACGAGCAGTACTTC
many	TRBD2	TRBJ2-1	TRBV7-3	CASSLSPYGGVYEQFF	TGTGCCAGCAGCTTATCCCCCTACGGGGGGGTCTATGAGCAGTTCTTC
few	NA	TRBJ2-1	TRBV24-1	CATSASSGPSSYNEQFF	TGTGCCACCAGTGCATCGAGCGGGCCGAGCTCCTACAATGAGCAGTTCTTC
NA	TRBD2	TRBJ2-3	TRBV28	CASNPGGASGITDTQYF	TGTGCCAGCAACCCCGGAGGGGCTAGCGGGATCACAGATACGCAGTATTTT
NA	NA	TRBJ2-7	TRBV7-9	CASSLDGGKQYF	TGTGCCAGCAGCTTAGATGGGGGGAAGCAGTACTTC
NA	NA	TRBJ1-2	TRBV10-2	CASSETQMGFGYTF	TGCGCCAGCAGTGAAACCCAGATGGGGTTTGGCTACACCTTC
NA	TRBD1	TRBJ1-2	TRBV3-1	CASSQGGTGDLRGYTF	TGTGCCAGCAGCCAAGGAGGGACAGGGGATTTGCGTGGCTACACCTTC
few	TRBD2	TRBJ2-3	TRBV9	CASSVGLATYTDTQYF	TGTGCCAGCAGCGTAGGACTAGCTACCTACACAGATACGCAGTATTTT
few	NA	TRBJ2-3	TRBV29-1	CSVEDPVGRGVAVDTQYF	TGCAGCGTTGAAGATCCCGTCGGCAGGGGAGTAGCGGTAGATACGCAGTATTTT
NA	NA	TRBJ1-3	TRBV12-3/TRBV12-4	CASSLWSPAEGNTIYF	TGTGCCAGCAGTTTATGGTCCCCGGCGGAAGGAAACACCATATATTTT
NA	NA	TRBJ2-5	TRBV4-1	CASSQFPKGQQETQYF	TGCGCCAGCAGCCAATTCCCCAAAGGACAACAAGAGACCCAGTACTTC
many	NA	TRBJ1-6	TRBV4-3	CASSQGTVNNSPLHF	TGCGCCAGCAGCCAAGGGACAGTTAATAATTCACCCCTCCACTTT
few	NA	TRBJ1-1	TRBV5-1	CASSLNRDLNTEAFF	TGCGCCAGCAGCCTAAACAGGGACCTGAACACTGAAGCTTTCTTT
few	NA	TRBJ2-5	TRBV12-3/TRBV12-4	CASTGLSAQETQYF	TGTGCCAGCACGGGACTCAGTGCCCAAGAGACCCAGTACTTC
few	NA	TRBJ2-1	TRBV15	CATSRDKMVTGSYNEQFF	TGTGCCACCAGCAGAGATAAGATGGTAACGGGGTCCTACAATGAGCAGTTCTTC
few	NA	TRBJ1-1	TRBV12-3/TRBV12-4	CASTLGELEEAFF	TGTGCCAGCACCCTAGGGGAGCTAGAAGAAGCTTTCTTT
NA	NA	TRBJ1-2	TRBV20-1	CSVPRGYGYTF	TGCAGTGTCCCTCGGGGCTATGGCTACACCTTC
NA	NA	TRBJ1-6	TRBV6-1	CASSESNSLTSPLHF	TGTGCCAGCAGTGAAAGCAACAGCCTGACTTCACCCCTCCACTTT